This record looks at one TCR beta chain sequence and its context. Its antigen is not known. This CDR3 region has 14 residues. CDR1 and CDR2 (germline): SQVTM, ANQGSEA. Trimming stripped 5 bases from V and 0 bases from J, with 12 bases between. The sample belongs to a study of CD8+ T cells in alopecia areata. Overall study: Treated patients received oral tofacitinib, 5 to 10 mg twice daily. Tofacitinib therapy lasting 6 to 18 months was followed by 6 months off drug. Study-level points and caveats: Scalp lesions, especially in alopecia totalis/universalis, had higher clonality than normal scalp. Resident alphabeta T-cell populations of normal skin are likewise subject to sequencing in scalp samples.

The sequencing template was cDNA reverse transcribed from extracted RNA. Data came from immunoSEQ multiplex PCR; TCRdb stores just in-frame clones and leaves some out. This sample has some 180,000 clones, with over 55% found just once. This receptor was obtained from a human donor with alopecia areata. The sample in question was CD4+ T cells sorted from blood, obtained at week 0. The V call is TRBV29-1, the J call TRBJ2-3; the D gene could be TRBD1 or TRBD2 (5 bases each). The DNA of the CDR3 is TGCAGCGTTCATATCGGGGCTAGCACAGATACGCAGTATTTT. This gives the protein CSVHIGASTDTQYF.